The rows below give T cell receptor beta chains drawn from one sample of a study of blood T cell repertoires in COVID-19. TCRdb keeps only in-frame clones here, not all; method: immunoSEQ multiplex PCR. The table records around 62,000 clones, about nine tenths of them present only once. Sequencing input: peripheral blood. These TCRs come from a man in his 60s with acute or convalescent COVID-19. Each CDR3 is given with its conserved first and last residue. Each record gives: clone size, J gene, V gene, D gene, CDR3 DNA, CDR3 protein. D genes are given only for firm matches. Clone size is given for some rows only: seen once, a few or many times, or a class if the clone is expanded.

clone size: -
J gene: TRBJ1-1
V gene: TRBV19
D gene: -
CDR3 DNA: TGTGCCAGTAGTTTCGGGGGGACTGAAGCTTTCTTT
CDR3 protein: CASSFGGTEAFF

clone size: once
J gene: TRBJ2-5
V gene: TRBV6-5
D gene: TRBD1
CDR3 DNA: TGTGCCAGCAGCGGGACAGGGGCCAAGGGGGCCCAGTACTTC
CDR3 protein: CASSGTGAKGAQYF

clone size: once
J gene: TRBJ1-2
V gene: TRBV6-5
D gene: -
CDR3 DNA: TGTGCCAGCAGTATACGCCGAGACAGCTATGGCTACACCTTC
CDR3 protein: CASSIRRDSYGYTF

clone size: -
J gene: TRBJ1-1
V gene: TRBV19
D gene: -
CDR3 DNA: TGTGCCAGTAGTAGCTTGGGGGAGGGGCCCGCTGAAGCTTTCTTT
CDR3 protein: CASSSLGEGPAEAFF

clone size: -
J gene: TRBJ1-2
V gene: TRBV6-2/TRBV6-3
D gene: TRBD1
CDR3 DNA: TGTGCCAGCAGTTTTTGGACAGGAGGGGAAGGCTACACCTTC
CDR3 protein: CASSFWTGGEGYTF

clone size: -
J gene: TRBJ2-1
V gene: TRBV6-6
D gene: -
CDR3 DNA: TGTGCCAGCAGTTACTCGTTCGATGAGCAGTTCTTC
CDR3 protein: CASSYSFDEQFF

clone size: -
J gene: TRBJ2-3
V gene: TRBV5-1
D gene: -
CDR3 DNA: TGCGCCAGCAGCCCCTCCCGCAGCGGGGATACGCAGTATTTT
CDR3 protein: CASSPSRSGDTQYF

clone size: few
J gene: TRBJ1-5
V gene: TRBV7-9
D gene: TRBD1
CDR3 DNA: TGTGCCAGCAGCTTAGCGCGAACAGGGGGAGATCAGCCCCAGCATTTT
CDR3 protein: CASSLARTGGDQPQHF

clone size: few
J gene: TRBJ2-3
V gene: TRBV7-9
D gene: TRBD1
CDR3 DNA: TGTGCCAGCAGCTTCGGACAGGGGGACGGAGATACGCAGTATTTT
CDR3 protein: CASSFGQGDGDTQYF

clone size: -
J gene: TRBJ2-1
V gene: TRBV14
D gene: TRBD1
CDR3 DNA: TGTGCCAGCAGACGTACAGGGGGCGAAGACAATGAGCAGTTCTTC
CDR3 protein: CASRRTGGEDNEQFF

clone size: once
J gene: TRBJ1-2
V gene: TRBV7-2
D gene: TRBD1
CDR3 DNA: TGTGCCAGCAGCTTACTACAGGGGGCGGATGGCTACACCTTC
CDR3 protein: CASSLLQGADGYTF

clone size: -
J gene: TRBJ2-5
V gene: TRBV20-1
D gene: -
CDR3 DNA: TGCAGTGCTTCAGGGGAGACCCAGTACTTC
CDR3 protein: CSASGETQYF

clone size: -
J gene: TRBJ2-1
V gene: TRBV7-3
D gene: TRBD2
CDR3 DNA: TGTGCCAGCAGCCCCGGGACTAGCGGGAGGACCAGCTCCTACAATGAGCAGTTCTTC
CDR3 protein: CASSPGTSGRTSSYNEQFF

clone size: -
J gene: TRBJ1-2
V gene: TRBV19
D gene: TRBD1
CDR3 DNA: TGTGCCAGTAGTCCCCCGACAGGGTTCAGTGGCTACACCTTC
CDR3 protein: CASSPPTGFSGYTF

clone size: -
J gene: TRBJ2-3
V gene: TRBV6-5
D gene: -
CDR3 DNA: TGTGCCAGCAGTTATAGTGGGAGCTTGGCAGATACGCAGTATTTT
CDR3 protein: CASSYSGSLADTQYF

clone size: -
J gene: TRBJ1-1
V gene: TRBV19
D gene: TRBD1
CDR3 DNA: TGTGCCAGTAGTCGGACAGGGCTGAACACTGAAGCTTTCTTT
CDR3 protein: CASSRTGLNTEAFF

clone size: -
J gene: TRBJ2-2
V gene: TRBV6-4
D gene: -
CDR3 DNA: TGTGCCAGCACCCGGACAGAGAACACCGGGGAGCTGTTTTTT
CDR3 protein: CASTRTENTGELFF